This T cell receptor (beta chain) was retrieved from a study of blood T cell repertoires in COVID-19. As for the study in general: Collection of acute and convalescent COVID-19 samples took place in the United States, Italy and Spain.

Produced via immunoSEQ multiplex PCR; TCRdb's table is partial and in-frame only. The data contain about 180,000 clones, approximately 80% of them singletons. Germline CDR1 is MNHNY and CDR2 is SVGAGI (reference sequence). This CDR3 region has 14 residues. V gave up 0 bases and J gave up 8 bases, with 11 bases separating them. The sequence derives from a human donor in a cohort sampled during active COVID-19. Sequenced sample: peripheral blood. This chain links TRBV6-6 with TRBJ1-3; TRBD1 might be the D (6 bases). CDR3 nucleotide sequence: TGTGCCAGCAGTTACTCGGGGGCCCTTGACACCATATATTTT. Its translation: CASSYSGALDTIYF.